This T cell receptor beta chain was found in a study of human T cells and chemical hapten exposure. TCRdb independently ran MiXCR on the RACE reads; one entry per CDR3 protein. The sample has just over 70,000 distinct CDR3 sequences, 8.5% to 14% seen once. This clonotype was seen repeatedly, ten times or more. The germline V and J ends were trimmed by 4 bases and 9 bases, with 16 bases remaining between them. The CDR3 runs to 14 residues. Germline V gene data show CDR1 as MNHEY and CDR2 as SVGAGI. Indicated time point: patch test 3, about 24 weeks after DPC sensitization. Treatment defined: therapeutic diphenylcyclopropenone sensitization with weekly scalp DPC.

This sequence originates from a woman aged 45-59 years with alopecia areata. Some clones in this sample may be carry-over from other donors' samples. The J gene is TRBJ2-1, the V gene TRBV6-5; a weak D match, TRBD2 (5 bases). The specimen was whole blood, collected in connection with sensitization to the hapten diphenylcyclopropenone (DPC). This CDR3 reads CASSSPTSTVEQFF. CDR3 in DNA: TGTGCCAGCAGTTCGCCTACTAGTACGGTTGAGCAGTTCTTC.